This T cell receptor beta chain was sequenced during a study of T-cell memory formation after mild COVID-19. Study at large: TCR clusters largely stayed donor specific.

This clonotype was found a few times. Germline CDR1 reads MNHEY; CDR2 reads SVGAGI. The CDR3 totals 17 residues. Losses at the gene ends were 3 bases for V and 3 bases for J; bases not matched to a gene: 11. One entry per CDR3 protein results from TCRdb running MiXCR on the 5' RACE reads. The data hold 450,000 or so distinct CDR3 sequences, with about 23% observed a single time. The genes are TRBV6-5 and TRBJ2-3; TRBD2 matches at 8 bases. Sequenced sample: PBMCs or a T cell subset sorted from them (not recorded which). This receptor was taken from an adult woman who had mild COVID-19 (a few samples of this study predate the infection). Cell type and time point are not known. The CDR3 DNA is TGTGCCAGCAGTTATGGGCGGGGGGCTGGTTTGACAGATACGCAGTATTTT. This codes for CASSYGRGAGLTDTQYF.